Each of the 27 T cell receptor beta chains below was sequenced from the same sample in a study of blood T cell repertoires in COVID-19. Only in-frame clones appear in the TCRdb table, and some are missing; sequencing was by immunoSEQ multiplex PCR. The table records just over 300,000 clones, around 86% of them present only once. Input material: PBMCs or T cells enriched from blood (not recorded which). Every receptor here comes from a man under 40 who had recovered from COVID-19.

CDR3 in DNA: TGTGCCACCAGCAGGGACAGAGAATATGGCTACACCTTC. Its protein is CATSRDREYGYTF. V usage is TRBV24-1 and J usage is TRBJ1-2, with 7 bases identical to TRBD1. The CDR3 consists of 13 residues. CDR1 is KGHDR and CDR2 is SFDVKD in the germline V gene. V was clipped by 7 bases and J by 5 bases; unmatched bases: 6.

The J gene is TRBJ1-1, the V gene TRBV18, with TRBD1 matching over 8 bases. The CDR3 totals 16 residues. Germline V gene data show CDR1 as KGHSH and CDR2 as LQKENI. J gave up 1 base and V 6 bases, and 10 bases lay outside the gene matches. CDR3 sequence (DNA): TGTGCCAGCTCCCGCAGGGGGCATGGATCGAACACTGAAGCTTTCTTT. This gives the protein CASSRRGHGSNTEAFF.

The chain employs TRBV6-6 and TRBJ1-2, with 9 bases that match TRBD1. The CDR3 length is 15 residues. V shed 2 bases, J shed 5 bases, and the junction held 6 bases outside the gene matches. Germline CDR1 is MNHNY and CDR2 is SVGAGI (reference sequence). CDR3 protein: CASSYQRDRGYGYTF. CDR3 nucleotide sequence: TGTGCCAGCAGTTACCAACGTGACAGGGGGTATGGCTACACCTTC.

About this clone itself: Other nucleotide sequences from this sample produce the same CDR3. V and J are TRBV30 and TRBJ2-7, with TRBD1 matching over 7 bases. The J segment lost 3 bases and the V segment lost 5 bases, leaving 10 bases of the junction unmatched. The V gene's germline CDR1 is GTSNPN and CDR2 SVGIG (reference sequence). The CDR3 sequence is 14 residues long. CDR3 in amino acids: CAWRLGQGDYEQYF. The CDR3 DNA sequence: TGTGCCTGGCGCTTGGGGCAGGGGGACTACGAGCAGTACTTC.

This clone has just a few counts. This chain uses TRBV21-1 with TRBJ1-5; TRBD1 reflects the table's D call only, with no check against the DNA. TRBV21-1 is a recognized pseudogene. The CDR3 has 17 amino acids. CDR3 nucleotide sequence: TGTGCCAGCAGCACCGCGGCAGGGGTCTTTAGCAATCAGCCCCAGCATTTT. Translating it yields CASSTAAGVFSNQPQHF.

The chain joins TRBV23-1 to TRBJ2-3; weak D call: TRBD1 (6 bases). TRBV23-1 is treated as an ORF (open reading frame) with a function not yet certain. The CDR3 loop spans 15 amino acids. The V end was cut by 6 bases, the J end by 3 bases, with 16 bases between. CDR3 in amino acids: CASREQGLRTDTQYF. The CDR3 DNA is TGCGCCAGCAGGGAACAGGGTTTACGAACAGATACGCAGTATTTT.

This clone showed up just once. The chain joins TRBV11-2 to TRBJ2-1; the match to TRBD2 covers 13 bases. The CDR3 contains 16 residues. V gave up 5 bases and J gave up 9 bases; unmatched junction bases: 10. The germline V gene encodes CDR1 SGHAT and CDR2 FQNNGV. In nucleotides, the CDR3 is TGTGCCAGCAGCCCACCGACTAGCGGGGGGCACAGTGAGCAGTTCTTC. As protein: CASSPPTSGGHSEQFF.

This chain uses TRBV11-3 with TRBJ2-5, with TRBD1 as a possible D gene (5 bases). This CDR3 is 14 amino acids long. Germline lookup yields CDR1 SGHNT and CDR2 YENEEA. The V and J ends lost 1 base and 4 bases respectively, with 10 bases between them. CDR3 region: CASSLVSGPETQYF. CDR3 DNA: TGTGCCAGCAGCTTAGTTTCAGGGCCAGAGACCCAGTACTTC.

The chain couples TRBV7-2 to TRBJ2-2; 7 bases are a match to TRBD1. Germline CDR1 and CDR2: SGHTA and FQGNSA. J gave up 6 bases and V 1 base, and 5 bases lay outside the gene matches. CDR3 size: 15 residues. The CDR3 here is CASSLEDRRSGELFF. The CDR3 DNA follows: TGTGCCAGCAGCTTAGAGGACAGGCGTTCCGGGGAGCTGTTTTTT.

The gene calls are TRBV19 and TRBJ1-1; 10 bases are shared with TRBD1. Germline loops: CDR1 LNHDA, CDR2 SQIVND (reference sequence). V trimming: 5 bases; J trimming: 0 bases; junction bases outside the gene matches: 12. The CDR3 has 18 amino acids. The CDR3: CASSLRDRGSSMNTEAFF. The CDR3 coding sequence is TGTGCCAGTAGTCTCCGGGACAGGGGTTCCTCTATGAACACTGAAGCTTTCTTT.

Of note for this clone: A read error may produce the germline difference seen at one junction end. The chain employs TRBV18 and TRBJ1-6; D perhaps matches TRBD1 (5 bases). This CDR3 has 12 residues. Germline CDR1 is KGHSH and CDR2 is LQKENI. The CDR3 sequence is CASSPRGRAPSF. CDR3 DNA sequence: TGTGCCAGCTCACCTAGGGGAAGGGCCCCCTCCTTT.

The CDR3 sequence is CASSGRTRGVTEAFF. In DNA form, the CDR3 reads TGCGCCAGCAGCGGGAGGACACGGGGGGTCACTGAAGCTTTCTTT. The rearrangement links TRBV5-1 to TRBJ1-1; a possible D gene is TRBD1 (5 bases). Germline values: CDR1 SGHRS, CDR2 YFSETQ. The CDR3 contains 15 residues. Trimming shortened V by 4 bases and J by 4 bases, and 17 bases separated the two germline ends. Looking up the rest from reference TRBV5-1 and TRBJ1-1 gives the full variable domain: KAGVTQTPRYLIKTRGQQVTLSCSPISGHRSVSWYQQTPGQGLQFLFEYFSETQRNKGNFPGRFSGRQFSNSRSEMNVSTLELGDSALYLCASSGRTRGVTEAFFGQGTRLTVV.

The V gene is TRBV11-2, the J gene TRBJ1-5, with D uncertain. The CDR3 is 14 residues long. V shed 1 base and J shed 1 base, with 5 bases lying between them. Germline loops: CDR1 SGHAT, CDR2 FQNNGV. For the CDR3, the DNA is TGTGCCAGCAGCTTAGGGGAGAGCAATCAGCCCCAGCATTTT. Translation gives CASSLGESNQPQHF.

The chain carries TRBV28 and TRBJ1-6; D call uncertain. The ends were cut back, 8 bases at V and 0 bases at J, with 11 bases in the middle. The CDR3 sequence is 15 residues long. Germline V gene sequence: CDR1 MDHEN, CDR2 SYDVKM. The CDR3 spells CASDMGSSYNSPLHF. The CDR3 nucleotides read TGTGCCAGCGATATGGGGAGCTCCTATAATTCACCCCTCCACTTT.

The chain uses TRBV4-1 and TRBJ1-5; no clear D gene. The CDR3 extends over 15 amino acids. Trimming stripped 4 bases from V and 0 bases from J, with 10 bases between. Looked up from germline, CDR1 is MGHRA and CDR2 is YSYEKL. The CDR3 nucleotides are TGCGCCAGCAGCCGAGGGATCAATAGCAATCAGCCCCAGCATTTT. Translation gives CASSRGINSNQPQHF.

The V and J genes are TRBV7-6 and TRBJ1-6, with D unresolved. Trimming stripped 5 bases from V and 6 bases from J, with 17 bases between. Germline loops: CDR1 SGHVS, CDR2 FNYEAQ. This CDR3 region has 16 residues. CDR3 coding DNA: TGTGCCAGCAGCCTACATAGGAGAGAAAGTAATTCACCCCTCCACTTT. The encoded protein is CASSLHRRESNSPLHF.

The chain couples TRBV19 to TRBJ2-1, with 10 bases that match TRBD2. The CDR3 has 14 amino acids. J lost 7 bases, V lost 2 bases, and 2 bases had no gene match. Germline V CDR1 and CDR2: LNHDA, SQIVND (reference sequence). CDR3 in amino acids: CASSITSGINEQFF. The CDR3 DNA reads as TGTGCCAGTAGTATAACTAGCGGGATTAATGAGCAGTTCTTC. The full variable domain, completed using reference TRBV19 and TRBJ2-1, is DGGITQSPKYLFRKEGQNVTLSCEQNLNHDAMYWYRQDPGQGLRLIYYSQIVNDFQKGDIAEGYSVSREKKESFPLTVTSAQKNPTAFYLCASSITSGINEQFFGPGTRLTVL.

This chain connects TRBV6-4 to TRBJ1-1; D is unclear. Trimming cost V 6 bases and J 5 bases, with 19 bases left between them. Looked up from germline, CDR1 is MRHNA and CDR2 is SNTAGT. This CDR3 spans 15 amino acids. CDR3 amino acids: CASSLHTGYPTEAFF. The CDR3 DNA reads as TGTGCCAGCAGCCTCCACACGGGGTATCCAACTGAAGCTTTCTTT.

The sample holds a few counts of this clone. The V and J genes are TRBV2 and TRBJ2-7; 13 bases fit TRBD2. V lost 10 bases, J lost 3 bases, and 15 bases stayed unmatched. The CDR3 sequence is 17 residues long. In germline, CDR1 is SNHLY, CDR2 FYNNEI. As DNA, the CDR3 is TGTGCCACAAATACCGGGACTAGCGGGACCCGTGACTACGAGCAGTACTTC. As protein: CATNTGTSGTRDYEQYF. Filled out from reference TRBV2 and TRBJ2-7, the complete variable domain reads EPEVTQTPSHQVTQMGQEVILRCVPISNHLYFYWYRQILGQKVEFLVSFYNNEISEKSEIFDDQFSVERPDGSNFTLKIRSTKLEDSAMYFCATNTGTSGTRDYEQYFGPGTRLTVT.

This clone was detected only a few times. The chain employs TRBV5-1 and TRBJ2-7; TRBD1 agrees at 8 bases. This CDR3 spans 15 amino acids. In germline, CDR1 is SGHRS, CDR2 YFSETQ. The ends lost 0 bases at V and 5 bases at J; junction bases unmatched: 7. The CDR3 sequence: CASSLAGQGIHEQYF. For the CDR3, the DNA is TGCGCCAGCAGCTTGGCAGGACAGGGTATACACGAGCAGTACTTC.

The CDR3 sequence: CASSFSRQGASEKLFF. As DNA, the CDR3 is TGCGCCAGCAGCTTTTCGCGACAGGGGGCGTCTGAAAAACTGTTTTTT. The chain combines TRBV5-1 with TRBJ1-4, with TRBD1 matching over 10 bases. The V segment lost 2 bases and the J segment 7 bases; nucleotides outside the gene matches: 8. The CDR3 sequence is 16 residues long. Germline CDR1 is SGHRS and CDR2 is YFSETQ.

The genes are TRBV6-5 and TRBJ1-5; 10 positions match TRBD1. The CDR3 sequence is 15 residues long. The V and J ends lost 6 bases and 6 bases, in that order; junction bases with no gene match: 8. Germline CDR1 MNHEY, CDR2 SVGAGI. CDR3 in amino acids: CASSPGTGDRQPQHF. In DNA form, the CDR3 reads TGTGCCAGCAGCCCCGGGACAGGGGATCGTCAGCCCCAGCATTTT.

The chain joins TRBV4-1 to TRBJ1-5; the D is unclear. Trimming left V 2 bases short and J 4 bases short, with 12 bases between. The CDR3 is made up of 15 amino acids. Germline V gene lookup returns CDR1 MGHRA and CDR2 YSYEKL. The DNA for the CDR3 is TGCGCCAGCAGCCAACCCCTCGGCGGGAATCAGCCCCAGCATTTT. Residues: CASSQPLGGNQPQHF.

V is TRBV7-9 and J is TRBJ2-1; the match to TRBD2 covers 13 bases. With V trimmed by 4 bases and J by 0 bases, 6 bases remained unmatched. The CDR3 spans 18 residues. Germline V lookup: CDR1 SEHNR, CDR2 FQNEAQ (reference sequence). CDR3 region: CASSSGTSGALSYNEQFF. Here the CDR3 DNA reads TGTGCCAGCAGCTCTGGGACTAGCGGGGCGCTCTCCTACAATGAGCAGTTCTTC.

This clone was seen a handful of times. The V gene is TRBV6-4, the J gene TRBJ1-2, with TRBD1 as a possible D gene (6 bases). V was trimmed by 1 base and J by 1 base, leaving 19 bases between them. This CDR3 has 18 amino acids. Germline CDR1 and CDR2: MRHNA and SNTAGT. The CDR3 loop is CASSDWGNKDSRNYGYTF. The CDR3 DNA reads TGTGCCAGCAGTGACTGGGGGAATAAGGACAGCCGTAACTATGGCTACACCTTC.

The chain links TRBV19 to TRBJ2-5, with 8 bases matching TRBD2. The CDR3 has 14 amino acids. J was trimmed by 5 bases and V by 3 bases; bases with no gene match: 5. Germline CDR1 and CDR2: LNHDA and SQIVND (reference sequence). CDR3 sequence (DNA): TGTGCCAGTAGTATGGGTAGCGGGAAGGAGACCCAGTACTTC. Amino acid sequence: CASSMGSGKETQYF. Looking up the rest from reference TRBV19 and TRBJ2-5 gives the full variable domain: DGGITQSPKYLFRKEGQNVTLSCEQNLNHDAMYWYRQDPGQGLRLIYYSQIVNDFQKGDIAEGYSVSREKKESFPLTVTSAQKNPTAFYLCASSMGSGKETQYFGPGTRLLVL.

The V gene is TRBV3-1 (or the pseudogene TRBV3-2), the J gene TRBJ1-2, with TRBD1 matching 8 bases. V was pared by 1 base and J by 7 bases, with 11 bases of the junction left unmatched. Germline loops: CDR1 LGHDT, CDR2 YNNKEL (reference sequence). This CDR3 contains 16 residues. CDR3 residues: CASSQAEAGGQGGYTF. In DNA, the CDR3 is TGTGCCAGCAGCCAAGCGGAGGCAGGGGGCCAAGGTGGCTACACCTTC.